These 25 T cell receptor beta chains share one sample of origin, sequenced in a study of T cell repertoires and HLA-DP antigens. These receptors are not linked to any known antigen. TCRdb's copy holds only in-frame clones and misses some; the assay was immunoSEQ multiplex PCR. The profile shows about 73,000 clones, 80% of them singletons. Sample: CD4+ T cells from PBMCs. Source of these receptors: a man aged 55-75 years in good health and CMV-seronegative.

The V gene is TRBV10-3, the J gene TRBJ1-2, with a possible D match to TRBD1 (5 bases). V was pared by 3 bases and J by 3 bases, with 8 bases between. The CDR3 extends over 13 amino acids. Germline V CDR1 and CDR2: ENHRY, SYGVKD. CDR3 loop: CAISDQGHYGYTF. DNA for the CDR3: TGTGCCATCAGTGACCAGGGCCACTATGGCTACACCTTC.

The chain employs TRBV6-1 and TRBJ2-5, with D possibly called TRBD1 or TRBD2 (5 bases each). This CDR3 is 14 amino acids long. Looked up from germline, CDR1 is MNHNS and CDR2 is SASEGT. Trimming took off 2 bases at V and 2 bases at J, with 9 bases between the two ends. The CDR3 region is CASSESWGQETQYF. The CDR3 DNA reads as TGTGCCAGCAGTGAATCTTGGGGGCAAGAGACCCAGTACTTC.

The chain is built from TRBV5-4 and TRBJ2-1; 13 nucleotides match TRBD2. Germline V lookup: CDR1 SGHNT, CDR2 YYREEE (reference sequence). V was pared by 0 bases and J by 8 bases, with 2 bases of the junction left unmatched. The CDR3 covers 15 residues. The CDR3: CASSLALAGGYEQFF. CDR3 in DNA: TGTGCCAGCAGCTTGGCACTAGCGGGAGGGTATGAGCAGTTCTTC.

The V call is TRBV9, the J call TRBJ2-3; 12 bases match TRBD2. Trimming at V came to 3 bases and at J to 4 bases, leaving 12 bases not matched to a gene. CDR3 length equals 18 residues. The germline gives CDR1 SGDLS, CDR2 YYNGEE. The CDR3 DNA sequence: TGTGCCAGCAGCGCTCACCGGACTAGCGGGACCATGGCAGATACGCAGTATTTT. As protein: CASSAHRTSGTMADTQYF. The entire variable domain, with the rest obtained from reference TRBV9 and TRBJ2-3, is as follows: DSGVTQTPKHLITATGQRVTLRCSPRSGDLSVYWYQQSLDQGLQFLIQYYNGEERAKGNILERFSAQQFPDLHSELNLSSLELGDSALYFCASSAHRTSGTMADTQYFGPGTRLTVL.

The rearrangement links TRBV5-1 to TRBJ2-2, with 8 nucleotides matching TRBD2. The germline CDR1 and CDR2 sequences are SGHRS and YFSETQ. The CDR3 contains 16 residues. V lost 0 bases and J lost 6; bases outside the gene matches: 7. In DNA, the CDR3 is TGCGCCAGCAGCTTGGGGGCTGCGGGGGGCCCCGGGGAGCTGTTTTTT. Its protein is CASSLGAAGGPGELFF.

The V and J genes are TRBV21-1 and TRBJ2-7. TRBV21-1 is recorded as a pseudogene. CDR3 length: 13 residues. CDR3 DNA sequence: TGTGCCAGCAGCAAAGGGAACGGGCTCGAGCAGTACGTC. It yields the protein CASSKGNGLEQYV.

This clone showed up just a few times. This chain connects TRBV18 to TRBJ2-3; TRBD2 matches at 7 bases. V lost 0 bases to trimming and J lost 4 bases; unmatched junction nucleotides: 4. The V gene's germline CDR1 is KGHSH and CDR2 LQKENI. This CDR3 is built from 15 residues. In DNA form, the CDR3 reads TGTGCCAGCTCACCACCCGGACTAGAAGCAGATACGCAGTATTTT. Encoded protein: CASSPPGLEADTQYF.

The chain links TRBV14 to TRBJ1-2, with D tentatively TRBD1 (5 bases). The germline V and J ends were trimmed by 5 bases and 4 bases, with 14 bases remaining between them. The CDR3 contains 14 residues. Germline values: CDR1 SGHDN, CDR2 FVKESK. The DNA of the CDR3 is TGTGCCAGCAGCGTCCACTTCGGGGGCTATGGCTACACCTTC. Encoded protein: CASSVHFGGYGYTF.

The V gene is TRBV9, the J gene TRBJ2-5; 7 positions agree with TRBD2. V was clipped by 0 bases and J by 2 bases; unmatched bases: 4. The CDR3 is 15 amino acids. From germline, CDR1 is SGDLS and CDR2 YYNGEE. CDR3 nucleotides: TGTGCCAGCAGCGTAGGGCTAGCGGAGCAAGAGACCCAGTACTTC. It encodes CASSVGLAEQETQYF. Filled out from reference TRBV9 and TRBJ2-5, the complete variable domain reads DSGVTQTPKHLITATGQRVTLRCSPRSGDLSVYWYQQSLDQGLQFLIQYYNGEERAKGNILERFSAQQFPDLHSELNLSSLELGDSALYFCASSVGLAEQETQYFGPGTRLLVL.

V is TRBV4-1 and J is TRBJ2-1; 10 bases agree with TRBD2. Germline CDR1 MGHRA, CDR2 YSYEKL. The length of the CDR3 is 13 residues. The V gene end was trimmed by 6 bases and the J gene end by 7 bases; junction bases not matched to a gene: 3. The CDR3, as DNA: TGCGCCAGCAGGCTAGCGGGAGCTAATGAGCAGTTCTTC. This codes for CASRLAGANEQFF.

The V call is TRBV15, the J call TRBJ2-7, with 8 bases matching TRBD1. Germline trimming cut 1 base from V and 1 base from J; bases unmatched to any gene: 0. CDR1 is LNHNV, CDR2 YYDKDF, per germline (reference sequence). The CDR3 has 14 amino acids. CDR3 bases: TGTGCCACCAGCAGAGGACAGGGGTCCTACGAGCAGTACTTC. Amino acids: CATSRGQGSYEQYF.

V usage is TRBV5-5 and J usage is TRBJ1-5; 9 bases line up with TRBD1. Germline loops: CDR1 SGHKS, CDR2 YYEKEE (reference sequence). After removal of 4 bases from V and 1 base from J, the junction contained 12 bases not matched to a gene. The CDR3 contains 18 residues. The CDR3 nucleotides read TGTGCCAGCAGCCAAGATAGGACAGGGGAAGGGAGCAATCAGCCCCAGCATTTT. It codes for CASSQDRTGEGSNQPQHF. Full variable domain (outside the CDR3, taken from reference TRBV5-5 and TRBJ1-5): DAGVTQSPTHLIKTRGQQVTLRCSPISGHKSVSWYQQVLGQGPQFIFQYYEKEERGRGNFPDRFSARQFPNYSSELNVNALLLGDSALYLCASSQDRTGEGSNQPQHFGDGTRLSIL.

This clone was counted a single time. The CDR3 spells CASSRGEGFSRGELFF. The CDR3 coding sequence is TGTGCCAGCAGCCGGGGCGAGGGGTTTTCGAGAGGGGAGCTGTTTTTT. The chain uses TRBV11-3 and TRBJ2-2, with D perhaps TRBD1 or TRBD2 (5 bases each). Trimming took off 5 bases at V and 8 bases at J, with 21 bases between the two ends. The CDR3 covers 16 residues. Germline V lookup: CDR1 SGHNT, CDR2 YENEEA.

The genes are TRBV7-2 and TRBJ1-5; D is ambiguous. V lost 6 bases, J lost 0 bases, and 6 bases lay in between. The germline V gene encodes CDR1 SGHTA and CDR2 FQGNSA. The CDR3 is made up of 13 amino acids. CDR3 residues: CASRGDSNQPQHF. The CDR3 coding sequence is TGTGCCAGCAGGGGAGATAGCAATCAGCCCCAGCATTTT.

The chain combines TRBV11-2 with TRBJ2-7; D possibly corresponds to TRBD1 (6 bases). The CDR3 is 14 residues long. V was cut by 0 bases and J by 2 bases, with 8 bases left in between. Germline V gene sequence: CDR1 SGHAT, CDR2 FQNNGV. CDR3 bases: TGTGCCAGCAGCTTAGACAGGGGACCCTACGAGCAGTACTTC. It specifies CASSLDRGPYEQYF. The whole variable domain, filled in from reference TRBV11-2 and TRBJ2-7, reads EAGVAQSPRYKIIEKRQSVAFWCNPISGHATLYWYQQILGQGPKLLIQFQNNGVVDDSQLPKDRFSAERLKGVDSTLKIQPAKLEDSAVYLCASSLDRGPYEQYFGPGTRLTVT.

The V gene is TRBV6-1, the J gene TRBJ1-6; a possible D gene is TRBD1 (5 bases). Germline V gene lookup returns CDR1 MNHNS and CDR2 SASEGT. This CDR3 comprises 16 residues. The V end lost 2 bases, the J end lost 5 bases, and 13 bases lay between the germline ends. CDR3 DNA sequence: TGTGCCAGCAGTGAATCAACAGGCCGGAATAATTCACCCCTCCACTTT. It translates to CASSESTGRNNSPLHF.

This chain joins TRBV5-1 and TRBJ1-4; 10 nucleotides align to TRBD1. Per the germline V gene, CDR1 is SGHRS and CDR2 is YFSETQ. The CDR3 spans 16 residues. V lost 4 bases, J lost 5 bases, and 8 bases stayed unmatched. The DNA of the CDR3 is TGCGCCAGCAGCCCCGAGCCGGGACAGGGGAATGAAAAACTGTTTTTT. It encodes CASSPEPGQGNEKLFF.

The chain links TRBV9 to TRBJ2-6, with unresolved D. CDR1 is SGDLS and CDR2 is YYNGEE in the germline V gene. Trimming pared 6 bases from V and 0 bases from J, leaving 7 bases between. This CDR3 comprises 14 residues. The CDR3 region has the DNA TGTGCCAGCAATAAGAACTCTGGGGCCAACGTCCTGACTTTC. This gives the protein CASNKNSGANVLTF.

The chain carries TRBV7-2 and TRBJ2-5; D remains unclear. The V gene lost 5 bases and the J gene lost 2 bases, with 12 bases spanning the gap. Germline V gene sequence: CDR1 SGHTA, CDR2 FQGNSA. This CDR3 is 14 amino acids long. The CDR3 is CASSPTRSQETQYF. Written as DNA, the CDR3 is TGTGCCAGCAGCCCAACACGCTCTCAAGAGACCCAGTACTTC.

The chain carries TRBV5-1 and TRBJ1-6; 7 bases fit TRBD1. J gave up 5 bases and V 4 bases, and 9 bases lay outside the gene matches. The CDR3 has 16 amino acids. Germline assignment: CDR1 SGHRS and CDR2 YFSETQ. The CDR3 coding sequence is TGCGCCAGCAGCCAAGACGGACAGGCCAATAATTCACCCCTCCACTTT. Protein product: CASSQDGQANNSPLHF.

The DNA of the CDR3 is TGCGCCAGCAGCCAAGAGTTATCGGGACAGCCCTGGGCTGAAGCTTTCTTT. Its protein is CASSQELSGQPWAEAFF. The rearrangement joins TRBV4-3 to TRBJ1-1, with 7 bases identical to TRBD1. V shed 0 bases, J shed 6 bases, and the junction held 13 bases outside the gene matches. The CDR3 is 17 residues long. The germline CDR1 and CDR2 sequences are LGHNA and YSLEER.

The CDR3 DNA reads as TGCGCCAGCAGCTTGGAAGGCAGAGGCAATCAGCCCCAGCATTTT. Translation gives CASSLEGRGNQPQHF. The chain couples TRBV5-1 to TRBJ1-5; D is undetermined. V dropped 0 bases and J dropped 2 bases, with 9 bases sitting between them. Germline CDR1 reads SGHRS; CDR2 reads YFSETQ. CDR3 size: 15 residues.

This clone came up a few times. The V gene is TRBV19, the J gene TRBJ2-2; the match to TRBD1 covers 8 bases. J lost 5 bases, V lost 4 bases, and 3 bases had no gene match. From germline, CDR1 is LNHDA and CDR2 SQIVND (reference sequence). CDR3 size: 14 residues. The CDR3 protein is CASSRTGRTGELFF. The CDR3 nucleotides read TGTGCCAGTAGTAGGACAGGGAGGACCGGGGAGCTGTTTTTT.

This rearrangement joins TRBV27 to TRBJ1-1; possible D gene TRBD1, 5 bases. CDR1 is MNHEY, CDR2 SMNVEV, per germline (reference sequence). The V end lost 3 bases, the J end lost 5 bases, and 7 bases lay between the germline ends. The CDR3 has 12 amino acids. CDR3 nucleotide sequence: TGTGCCAGCAGTTTCGAGGGGACTGAAGCTTTCTTT. It encodes CASSFEGTEAFF.

This sequence joins TRBV30 and TRBJ1-5; D possibly corresponds to TRBD1 (6 bases). V was clipped by 2 bases and J by 5 bases, with 10 bases between them. CDR1 and CDR2 (germline): GTSNPN, SVGIG (reference sequence). CDR3 length equals 13 residues. CDR3 in amino acids: CAWSQRGDQPQHF. For the CDR3, the DNA is TGTGCCTGGAGTCAAAGGGGGGATCAGCCCCAGCATTTT. Looking up the rest from reference TRBV30 and TRBJ1-5 gives the full variable domain: SQTIHQWPATLVQPVGSPLSLECTVEGTSNPNLYWYRQAAGRGLQLLFYSVGIGQISSEVPQNLSASRPQDRQFILSSKKLLLSDSGFYLCAWSQRGDQPQHFGDGTRLSIL.